The 25 T cell receptor beta chains given below trace back to one sample, sequenced in a study of blood T cells in healthy people across ages. It was with a sample-barcoded 5' primer and a J-beta primer mix that a second PCR of about 6 to 11 cycles was run. Via MiXCR, TCRdb re-called the 5' RACE reads, giving one row per CDR3 protein. Among 1.5 million to 2 million distinct CDR3 sequences listed, 35% to 50% were seen once. The sequenced material came from blood. These receptors all come from a human donor in good health.

In its sample, this clonotype was seen a few times. The rearrangement uses TRBV10-3 and TRBJ2-5, with 8 bases that match TRBD2. Germline V gene sequence: CDR1 ENHRY, CDR2 SYGVKD. The V gene end was trimmed by 9 bases and the J gene end by 1 base; junction bases not matched to a gene: 10. The CDR3 is 15 amino acids. The CDR3 loop is CAIRAGAGVQETQYF. The DNA of the CDR3 is TGTGCCATTCGGGCGGGAGCGGGGGTCCAAGAGACCCAGTACTTC.

In this sample, this clonotype turned up a few times. V is TRBV20-1 and J is TRBJ2-5; 7 nucleotides match TRBD1. Germline V lookup: CDR1 DFQATT, CDR2 SNEGSKA (reference sequence). V lost 0 bases to trimming and J lost 3 bases; unmatched junction nucleotides: 7. The length of the CDR3 is 15 residues. As DNA, the CDR3 is TGCAGTGCTAGAGACGGGACAGCCCAGAAAGAGACCCAGTACTTC. It encodes CSARDGTAQKETQYF.

V gene TRBV6-2 or TRBV6-3 combines with J gene TRBJ2-3, with TRBD1 matching over 9 bases. In germline, CDR1 is MNHEY, CDR2 SVGEGT. CDR3 length: 16 amino acids. J gave up 3 bases and V 4 bases, and 8 bases lay outside the gene matches. CDR3 in DNA: TGTGCCAGCAGTTCTTACAGGGGGCGACATACAGATACGCAGTATTTT. Protein product: CASSSYRGRHTDTQYF.

This clonotype appeared a few times. This chain joins TRBV12-3 or TRBV12-4 and TRBJ2-1; tentative D call: TRBD1 (5 bases). Deletions cut 8 bases from V and 7 bases from J, with 12 bases between. This CDR3 has 12 amino acids. The CDR3, as DNA: TGTGCCAGCCGTCGGACACCAAATGAGCAGTTCTTC. This gives the protein CASRRTPNEQFF.

The V call is TRBV7-6, the J call TRBJ2-2; unclear D gene. Germline values: CDR1 SGHVS, CDR2 FNYEAQ. Trimming pared 1 base from V and 6 bases from J, leaving 15 bases between. The CDR3 consists of 16 residues. CDR3 protein: CASSLVAGANAGELFF. The CDR3 region has the DNA TGTGCCAGCAGCTTAGTGGCAGGAGCCAACGCCGGGGAGCTGTTTTTT.

The sample holds many counts of this clonotype. This CDR3 is CASSDNVDTQYF. The CDR3 nucleotides are TGTGCCAGCAGTGATAACGTGGATACGCAGTATTTT. The chain couples TRBV2 to TRBJ2-3; unclear D gene. The V end was cut by 3 bases, the J end by 6 bases, with 7 bases between. Germline V gives CDR1 SNHLY, CDR2 FYNNEI. The CDR3 totals 12 residues. The whole variable domain, remainder taken from reference TRBV2 and TRBJ2-3, is EPEVTQTPSHQVTQMGQEVILRCVPISNHLYFYWYRQILGQKVEFLVSFYNNEISEKSEIFDDQFSVERPDGSNFTLKIRSTKLEDSAMYFCASSDNVDTQYFGPGTRLTVL.

This clonotype was seen a few times. The rearrangement links TRBV7-9 to TRBJ2-6; the match to TRBD1 covers 7 bases. Germline V gene data show CDR1 as SEHNR and CDR2 as FQNEAQ (reference sequence). The junction had 10 bases not matched to a gene; V was cut back by 5 bases and J by 0 bases. This CDR3 is built from 18 residues. The CDR3 DNA reads TGTGCCAGCAGCAGTGACAGGGTAGCTCGCTCTGGGGCCAACGTCCTGACTTTC. It codes for CASSSDRVARSGANVLTF.

This clonotype was counted at least ten times. The chain employs TRBV5-1 and TRBJ2-3; D ambiguous. The CDR3 sequence is 14 residues long. The V end lost 0 bases, the J end lost 5 bases, and 10 bases lay between the germline ends. The germline CDR1 and CDR2 sequences are SGHRS and YFSETQ. The CDR3 nucleotides read TGCGCCAGCAGCTTGGAAGGGTCCGGAGATACGCAGTATTTT. Translated: CASSLEGSGDTQYF.

The CDR3 DNA follows: TGCGCCAGCAGCTTGGGAAAGGAACGAGGGCAGTACTTC. It encodes CASSLGKERGQYF. J is TRBJ2-4 and V is TRBV5-1; D might be TRBD2 (5 bases). Germline V CDR1 and CDR2: SGHRS, YFSETQ. Deletions cut 0 bases from V and 13 bases from J, with 14 bases between. The CDR3 extends over 13 amino acids. Based on the CDR3 plus reference TRBV5-1 and TRBJ2-4, the full variable domain is KAGVTQTPRYLIKTRGQQVTLSCSPISGHRSVSWYQQTPGQGLQFLFEYFSETQRNKGNFPGRFSGRQFSNSRSEMNVSTLELGDSALYLCASSLGKERGQYFGAGTRLSVL.

The CDR3 bases are TGCGCCAGCAGCTTGGGGGACAGGGATTTGTCACCCCTCCACTTT. Its protein is CASSLGDRDLSPLHF. V and J are TRBV5-1 and TRBJ1-6, with TRBD1 matching 9 bases. The germline V gene has CDR1 SGHRS and CDR2 YFSETQ. V lost 0 bases and J lost 10; bases outside the gene matches: 5. This CDR3 comprises 15 residues.

This clonotype has just a few counts. The chain employs TRBV29-1 and TRBJ2-1; 9 bases align to TRBD2. The length of the CDR3 is 17 residues. Trimming at V came to 0 bases and at J to 4 bases, leaving 10 bases not matched to a gene. CDR1 is SQVTM and CDR2 is ANQGSEA in the germline V gene. The CDR3 nucleotides are TGCAGCGTTGAAGATCGCGGGCGGGAGGGGCTATACAATGAGCAGTTCTTC. This encodes CSVEDRGREGLYNEQFF.

Comments on this clonotype: An end of the junction does not agree with germline; a read error may underlie this. The chain is built from TRBV12-3 or TRBV12-4 and TRBJ2-2; D is perhaps TRBD2 (5 bases). This CDR3 spans 12 amino acids. The CDR3 DNA follows: TGTGCCAGCAGTTTATCCGTGTGGGAGCGGTTTTTT. It specifies CASSLSVWERFF.

The table lists this clonotype with a few counts. This chain connects TRBV12-3 or TRBV12-4 to TRBJ2-1, with D perhaps TRBD1 (5 bases). V was cut by 2 bases and J by 7 bases, with 12 bases left in between. The CDR3 consists of 14 residues. As DNA, the CDR3 is TGTGCCAGCAGTTTATCGGACAATAGGAATGAGCAGTTCTTC. Its protein is CASSLSDNRNEQFF.

This clonotype was observed a single time. V and J are TRBV20-1 and TRBJ2-3; either TRBD1 or TRBD2 may fit D (5 bases each). Germline CDR1 DFQATT, CDR2 SNEGSKA (reference sequence). Trimming pared 1 base from V and 2 bases from J, leaving 16 bases between. This CDR3 has 16 amino acids. CDR3 sequence reads: CSARVSGTRFTDTQYF. In DNA, the CDR3 is TGCAGTGCTAGAGTCTCCGGGACCCGGTTCACAGATACGCAGTATTTT.

This chain connects TRBV12-3 or TRBV12-4 to TRBJ2-4; 7 bases are a match to TRBD1. This CDR3 spans 16 amino acids. V trimming: 4 bases; J trimming: 1 base; junction bases outside the gene matches: 7. CDR3 amino acids: CASSWAGGSAKNIQYF. The CDR3 DNA sequence: TGTGCCAGCAGTTGGGCAGGGGGTAGTGCCAAAAACATTCAGTACTTC.

The CDR3 nucleotides read TGTGCCATCAGTGGGGGACAGGGGAGCGAGCAGTACTTC. It yields the protein CAISGGQGSEQYF. The chain employs TRBV10-3 and TRBJ2-7, with TRBD1 matching 10 bases. Germline CDR1 and CDR2: ENHRY and SYGVKD. The V segment lost 4 bases and the J segment 6 bases; nucleotides outside the gene matches: 3. CDR3 length: 13 residues.

This clonotype was counted only a few times. The chain uses TRBV20-1 and TRBJ2-4, with TRBD1 identical over 8 bases. With V trimmed by 3 bases and J by 7 bases, 5 bases remained unmatched. The CDR3 runs to 13 residues. Germline V gene lookup returns CDR1 DFQATT and CDR2 SNEGSKA (reference sequence). The CDR3 reads CSASRPGGNIQYF. In DNA form, the CDR3 reads TGCAGTGCTAGTCGTCCAGGGGGCAACATTCAGTACTTC.

This clonotype has only a few counts. V gene TRBV11-3 combines with J gene TRBJ2-7; D ambiguous. Trimming removed 2 bases from V and 2 bases from J, with 19 bases in between. Germline assignment: CDR1 SGHNT and CDR2 YENEEA. The CDR3 has 17 amino acids. CDR3 nucleotide sequence: TGTGCCAGCAGCTTACTTCCCCGGACGGGTTCGGCCTACGAGCAGTACTTC. Translating it yields CASSLLPRTGSAYEQYF.

J is TRBJ2-3 and V is TRBV15, with TRBD1 matching 7 bases. The length of the CDR3 is 16 residues. The V and J ends lost 3 bases and 5 bases, in that order; junction bases with no gene match: 11. Germline V gene sequence: CDR1 LNHNV, CDR2 YYDKDF (reference sequence). CDR3 in DNA: TGTGCCACCAGCAGGGGGACAGTAGTTGTGAAAGATACGCAGTATTTT. It codes for CATSRGTVVVKDTQYF.

This clonotype occurred a few times. J is TRBJ2-5 and V is TRBV20-1; 11 nucleotides agree with TRBD2. Per germline, CDR1 DFQATT and CDR2 SNEGSKA (reference sequence). The CDR3 is 13 amino acids. After removal of 4 bases from V and 5 bases from J, the junction contained 3 bases not matched to a gene. In DNA form, the CDR3 reads TGCAGTGCTAAACTAGCGGGGGAGGAGACCCAGTACTTC. This encodes CSAKLAGEETQYF.

In this sample, this clonotype turned up a few times. The genes are TRBV12-3 or TRBV12-4 and TRBJ2-7, with TRBD1 as a possible D gene (5 bases). The ends were cut back, 5 bases at V and 7 bases at J, with 15 bases in the middle. This CDR3 comprises 13 residues. In DNA form, the CDR3 reads TGTGCCAGCAGTCCCCGCAGGGCGTGGGAGCAGTACTTC. It translates to CASSPRRAWEQYF.

The genes are TRBV12-3 or TRBV12-4 and TRBJ2-1; D might be TRBD2 (5 bases). Trimming left V 3 bases short and J 5 bases short, with 14 bases between. The CDR3 length is 15 residues. CDR3 coding DNA: TGTGCCAGCAGTTTCCATGGGTTCGGGGACAATGAGCAGTTCTTC. This translates into CASSFHGFGDNEQFF.

This clonotype was counted a few times. The chain combines TRBV29-1 with TRBJ1-2; weak D call: TRBD1 (5 bases). CDR1 is SQVTM, CDR2 ANQGSEA, per germline. V lost 8 bases and J 7 bases, leaving 14 bases between the germline ends. The CDR3 consists of 11 residues. CDR3 amino acids: CSPYRDGGYTF. The CDR3 DNA follows: TGCAGCCCGTACCGGGACGGTGGCTACACCTTC.

In this sample, this clonotype turned up a few times. The V gene is TRBV7-9, the J gene TRBJ2-2, with D hard to call. The length of the CDR3 is 14 residues. The V gene lost 3 bases and the J gene lost 5 bases, with 10 bases spanning the gap. Germline values: CDR1 SEHNR, CDR2 FQNEAQ (reference sequence). The CDR3 reads CASSLAMGTGELFF. DNA for the CDR3: TGTGCCAGCAGCTTGGCCATGGGGACCGGGGAGCTGTTTTTT.

This clonotype was counted only a few times. This chain connects TRBV20-1 to TRBJ1-5, with D possibly being TRBD1 (5 bases). Germline values: CDR1 DFQATT, CDR2 SNEGSKA (reference sequence). Trimming removed 6 bases from V and 0 bases from J, with 12 bases in between. This CDR3 is 14 amino acids long. The CDR3 reads CSAIQVYSNQPQHF. CDR3 nucleotides: TGCAGTGCCATACAGGTATATAGCAATCAGCCCCAGCATTTT.